This T cell receptor (beta chain) emerged from a study of shared clonotypes between healthy human individuals. Study details: The plates for each donor numbered three CD4 naive, three CD4 memory, two CD8 naive and one CD8 memory. Study-level findings and limits: Even with large depth, rarefaction showed that sorted-subset sequencing was incomplete. In general, naive subsets displayed greater estimated richness than memory subsets did. It was only blood that was sampled, and tissue repertoires likely differ.

On this clone itself: What it binds is unknown.

Repertoires were generated with immunoSEQ multiplex PCR, while TCRdb's copy carries only in-frame clones and drops some. Among under 150,000 clones listed, around 73% were seen once. The clonotype originates from a woman aged 25-40 years in good health. Sequencing was performed on memory CD8+ T cells sorted from blood. Subset indicated: CD45RO+ cells pooled with CCR7-negative TemRA cells.

As DNA, the CDR3 is TGCGCCAGCAGCGCCTACAGGGGGCTAACTGAAGCTTTCTTT. Translated, it gives CASSAYRGLTEAFF. The rearrangement uses TRBV5-1 and TRBJ1-1, with 9 bases lining up with TRBD1. This CDR3 has 14 amino acids. CDR1 SGHRS and CDR2 YFSETQ come from the germline V gene. The V gene end was trimmed by 4 bases and the J gene end by 5 bases; junction bases not matched to a gene: 6. Supplemented by reference TRBV5-1 and TRBJ1-1, the full variable domain reads KAGVTQTPRYLIKTRGQQVTLSCSPISGHRSVSWYQQTPGQGLQFLFEYFSETQRNKGNFPGRFSGRQFSNSRSEMNVSTLELGDSALYLCASSAYRGLTEAFFGQGTRLTVV.